This note documents a single TCR beta chain sequence. The antigen remains undetermined. These data originate in a study of blood T cells in healthy people across ages. Study-wide points: Using unsorted PBMCs precluded a conclusive naive versus antigen-experienced comparison.

CDR3 length: 16 residues. The V and J ends lost 4 bases and 0 bases respectively, with 13 bases between them. Germline CDR1 MDHEN, CDR2 SYDVKM. Alongside a J-beta primer mix, a sample-barcoded 5' primer served in a second PCR lasting roughly 7 to 12 cycles. A template-switch adaptor containing 12 random nucleotides labeled each cDNA molecule. TCRdb re-called the 5' RACE reads with MiXCR, one entry per CDR3 protein. In the table there are over 1,500,000 distinct CDR3 sequences, roughly 50% of which are singletons. The V and J genes are TRBV28 and TRBJ1-5, with a tentative D call TRBD1 (5 bases). This receptor was identified in a woman in her thirties or forties in good health. Material: blood. The CDR3 DNA is TGTGCCAGCAGTTCCCCGGGGCAGCTTAGCAATCAGCCCCAGCATTTT. Its translation is CASSSPGQLSNQPQHF.